Shown below are 19 T cell receptor beta chains from a single sample sequenced in a study of T cell responses to AZD1222 COVID-19 vaccine. Using immunoSEQ multiplex PCR, the repertoire was profiled, and TCRdb retains in-frame clones only, with some absent. This table holds 90,000 to 120,000 clones, about 89% found once. Source: peripheral blood, taken 28 days after the second AZD1222 dose. All receptors derive from an adult who received the AZD1222 COVID-19 vaccine.

This clone was detected a few times. V gene TRBV4-2 combines with J gene TRBJ1-6; D unclear. CDR1 is LGHNA and CDR2 is YNFKEQ in the germline V gene. V lost 1 base and J 7 bases, leaving 14 bases between the germline ends. The CDR3 is 16 residues long. The CDR3 loop is CASSQVSGQVNSPLHF. The CDR3, as DNA: TGTGCCAGCAGCCAAGTATCTGGGCAGGTAAATTCACCCCTCCACTTT.

The rearrangement uses TRBV24-1 and TRBJ2-3; TRBD2 agrees at 9 bases. The CDR3 runs to 22 residues. V dropped 1 base and J dropped 6; count of bases not matched to a gene: 25. The germline gives CDR1 KGHDR, CDR2 SFDVKD. The CDR3 protein is CATSDLWGRVGGLAGIADTQYF. CDR3 sequence (DNA): TGTGCCACCAGTGATTTATGGGGTCGGGTCGGGGGTCTAGCGGGAATCGCCGATACGCAGTATTTT.

J is TRBJ1-5 and V is TRBV7-6, with D maybe TRBD1 (5 bases). The length of the CDR3 is 15 residues. Germline assignment: CDR1 SGHVS and CDR2 FNYEAQ. V was clipped by 3 bases and J by 1 base, with 10 bases between them. The CDR3 DNA reads TGTGCCAGCAGCTTGGGAGGGGTGAGCAATCAGCCCCAGCATTTT. Its translation is CASSLGGVSNQPQHF.

The genes are TRBV7-8 and TRBJ2-1; D may be TRBD2 (5 bases). There are 12 residues in the CDR3. Between the trimmed V and J ends, which lost 2 bases and 13 bases, there was a span of 12 bases. CDR1 is SGHVS, CDR2 FQNEAQ, per germline. Written as DNA, the CDR3 is TGTGCCAGCAGCTTATCGGCTAGCTTCCAGTTCTTC. The encoded protein is CASSLSASFQFF. The variable domain in full, completed from reference TRBV7-8 and TRBJ2-1, reads GAGVSQSPRYKVAKRGQDVALRCDPISGHVSLFWYQQALGQGPEFLTYFQNEAQLDKSGLPSDRFFAERPEGSVSTLKIQRTQQEDSAVYLCASSLSASFQFFGPGTRLTVL.

V and J are TRBV18 and TRBJ1-2; D not certain. The V end was cut by 0 bases, the J end by 4 bases, with 12 bases between. The CDR3 is 15 residues long. Germline CDR1 reads KGHSH; CDR2 reads LQKENI. The chain's CDR3 is CASSPPNVVGYGYTF. CDR3 DNA sequence: TGTGCCAGCTCACCACCAAACGTAGTCGGCTATGGCTACACCTTC.

The sample holds a few counts of this clone. The chain combines TRBV29-1 with TRBJ1-2; a weak D match, TRBD1 (5 bases). CDR3 length: 13 amino acids. The ends were cut back, 2 bases at V and 4 bases at J, with 11 bases in the middle. In germline, CDR1 is SQVTM, CDR2 ANQGSEA. This CDR3 reads CSVEQQVGYGYTF. CDR3 DNA sequence: TGCAGCGTTGAACAACAGGTTGGCTATGGCTACACCTTC.

This clone appeared a single time. This sequence joins TRBV4-3 and TRBJ2-7; 9 bases map to TRBD2. CDR3 size: 15 residues. V dropped 1 base and J dropped 7; count of bases not matched to a gene: 8. Germline CDR1 is LGHNA and CDR2 is YSLEER. The CDR3 loop reads CASSQGLADLPEQYF. CDR3 coding DNA: TGCGCCAGCAGCCAAGGACTAGCGGACCTTCCTGAGCAGTACTTC.

About this clone: The identical CDR3 is also encoded by other nucleotide sequences in the sample. This chain links TRBV3-1 (or the pseudogene TRBV3-2) with TRBJ1-6; unclear D gene. Germline V CDR1 and CDR2: LGHDT, YNNKEL (reference sequence). Trimming left V 0 bases short and J 7 bases short, with 10 bases between. The CDR3 loop spans 15 amino acids. Here the CDR3 DNA reads TGTGCCAGCAGCCAAGAATCTGGGTGGAATTCACCCCTCCACTTT. Residues: CASSQESGWNSPLHF.

This chain uses TRBV4-1 with TRBJ1-5; no reliable D call. V lost 3 bases and J 5 bases, leaving 11 bases between the germline ends. In germline, CDR1 is MGHRA, CDR2 YSYEKL. This CDR3 has 14 residues. CDR3 region: CASSQRMRYQPQHF. CDR3 DNA sequence: TGCGCCAGCAGCCAGCGGATGAGATATCAGCCCCAGCATTTT.

CDR3 residues: CASSVGLADYNEQFF. CDR3 bases: TGCGCCAGCAGCGTGGGACTAGCGGATTACAATGAGCAGTTCTTC. V gene TRBV5-1 combines with J gene TRBJ2-1; the match to TRBD2 covers 11 bases. The germline gives CDR1 SGHRS, CDR2 YFSETQ. The CDR3 is 15 residues long. The V segment lost 4 bases and the J segment 4 bases; nucleotides outside the gene matches: 4.

This chain links TRBV6-2 or TRBV6-3 with TRBJ2-2; TRBD1 matches at 11 bases. J lost 6 bases, V lost 5 bases, and 5 bases had no gene match. The CDR3 runs 15 residues. Germline V gene sequence: CDR1 MNHEY, CDR2 SVGEGT. The CDR3 region has the DNA TGTGCCAGCAGTGGACAGGGGGCTGGATCCGGGGAGCTGTTTTTT. Residues: CASSGQGAGSGELFF.

DNA for the CDR3: TGTGCCAGAAGCGAAGGGGGACCGACTTGGCCCCTCCACTTT. The encoded protein is CARSEGGPTWPLHF. The V gene is TRBV5-3, the J gene TRBJ1-6; possibly TRBD1 for D (6 bases). TRBV5-3 is assigned to the ORF class and has an uncertain function. Trimming removed 4 bases at V and 13 bases at J, with 18 bases between. CDR3 length: 14 residues.

This chain links TRBV27 with TRBJ1-5; 7 positions match TRBD1. V lost 6 bases and J lost 6; bases outside the gene matches: 5. There are 13 residues in the CDR3. In germline, CDR1 is MNHEY, CDR2 SMNVEV (reference sequence). DNA of the CDR3: TGTGCCAGCAGGGCAGGGGGGACTCAGCCCCAGCATTTT. It encodes CASRAGGTQPQHF.

The sample holds one count of this clone. The chain combines TRBV19 with TRBJ2-5, with TRBD1 matching over 8 bases. The germline CDR1 and CDR2 sequences are LNHDA and SQIVND (reference sequence). CDR3 length equals 15 residues. V shed 4 bases, J shed 1 base, and the junction held 5 bases outside the gene matches. This CDR3 is CASSRRQGFQETQYF. The CDR3 coding sequence is TGTGCCAGTAGTAGACGACAGGGGTTCCAAGAGACCCAGTACTTC.

V gene TRBV10-3 combines with J gene TRBJ1-6; D remains ambiguous. Germline values: CDR1 ENHRY, CDR2 SYGVKD. V lost 8 bases, J lost 5 bases, and 13 bases lay in between. The CDR3 is 14 amino acids. The CDR3 DNA follows: TGTGCCATCGCGGTTAGTGGTGATAATTCACCCCTCCACTTT. It translates to CAIAVSGDNSPLHF.

The chain has TRBV29-1 and TRBJ1-2; D is undetermined. The V and J ends lost 5 bases and 5 bases respectively, with 6 bases between them. Germline loops: CDR1 SQVTM, CDR2 ANQGSEA. The CDR3 runs to 10 residues. CDR3 amino acids: CSVISYGYTF. The CDR3 bases are TGCAGCGTTATAAGTTATGGCTACACCTTC.

This chain connects TRBV10-3 to TRBJ2-2; a weak D match, TRBD2 (7 bases). This CDR3 comprises 15 residues. Germline values: CDR1 ENHRY, CDR2 SYGVKD. The V and J ends lost 10 bases and 5 bases respectively, with 20 bases between them. Written as DNA, the CDR3 is TGTGCCACCAAAGGGGGAGGGCCTTCAACCGGGGAGCTGTTTTTT. This codes for CATKGGGPSTGELFF.

This sequence joins TRBV5-1 and TRBJ2-2; unclear D gene. Deletions cut 5 bases from V and 1 base from J, with 9 bases between. CDR1 is SGHRS, CDR2 YFSETQ, per germline. The CDR3 sequence is 14 residues long. CDR3 nucleotides: TGCGCCAGCAGGGGGTCCCGGAACACCGGGGAGCTGTTTTTT. It is translated as CASRGSRNTGELFF.

The V gene is TRBV9, the J gene TRBJ1-2; no definite D call. Germline CDR1 is SGDLS and CDR2 is YYNGEE. Trimming left V 1 base short and J 6 bases short, with 19 bases between. The CDR3 length is 16 residues. As DNA, the CDR3 is TGTGCCAGCAGCGTAACCCCGCATGATCGGGAAGATGGCTACACCTTC. This translates into CASSVTPHDREDGYTF.